The rows below give T cell receptor beta chains drawn from one sample of a study of OX40 agonist ivuxolimab in advanced cancers. Clones were read by immunoSEQ multiplex PCR, and TCRdb kept only the in-frame ones, dropping some. The repertoire has approximately 130,000 clones, 90% of them found once; the top ten carry approximately 1.1%. The specimen was CD4+ or CD8+ T cells sorted from blood, collected in a trial of the OX40 agonist ivuxolimab. These receptors were collected from an adult with an advanced solid tumor such as melanoma, head and neck, liver or kidney cancer. CDR3s include the opening cysteine and the closing phenylalanine or tryptophan. A D gene is named only where the DNA matches it firmly. Size is omitted from some rows. Given values are once, few, many or a class for expanded clones.

-	-	TRBV7-6	TRBJ1-6	TGTGCCAGCAGCTTAGCGATAAGGGGAAATTCACCCCTCCACTTT	CASSLAIRGNSPLHF
-	-	TRBV5-4	TRBJ1-4	TGTGCCAGCAGCTTGGCCAGATCACCCGAGGAAAAACTGTTTTTT	CASSLARSPEEKLFF
-	-	TRBV7-9	TRBJ1-1	TGTGCCAGCAGCCAACAGAACACTGAAGCTTTCTTT	CASSQQNTEAFF
-	-	TRBV5-1	TRBJ2-7	TGCGCCAGCAGCTTGGTGGGCATTATCCAAGAGCAGTACTTC	CASSLVGIIQEQYF
-	-	TRBV6-5	TRBJ1-6	TGTGCCAGCAGAGCCGCGAGTTCACCCCTCCACTTT	CASRAASSPLHF
-	-	TRBV7-3	TRBJ2-6	TGTGCCAGCAGCTCGCGGGACTCTGGGGCCAACGTCCTGACTTTC	CASSSRDSGANVLTF
-	-	TRBV6-5	TRBJ1-1	TGTGCCAGCAGTTACAATAGGGAAAGAACTGAAGCTTTCTTT	CASSYNRERTEAFF
-	TRBD2	TRBV7-3	TRBJ2-7	TGTGCCAGCAGCCGACTAGCGGGAGCTGACGAGCAGTACTTC	CASSRLAGADEQYF
-	-	TRBV19	TRBJ1-2	TGTGCCACCCAAAGGAGCACCAGCTACACCTTC	CATQRSTSYTF
-	-	TRBV6-5	TRBJ1-1	TGTGCCAGCAGTTCATCGGGGTACACTGAAGCTTTCTTT	CASSSSGYTEAFF
-	-	TRBV28	TRBJ2-1	TGTGCCAGCAGTTTGGGGGGACAGCTATACAATGAGCAGTTCTTC	CASSLGGQLYNEQFF
-	TRBD1	TRBV5-1	TRBJ2-7	TGCGCCAGCAGCATAGGGACAGGGGGCCACGAGCAGTACTTC	CASSIGTGGHEQYF
once	-	TRBV29-1	TRBJ2-7	TGCAGCGTTGGGACCGTGGGCGAGCAGTACTTC	CSVGTVGEQYF
-	-	TRBV6-6	TRBJ2-3	TGTGCCAGCAAAGACGACCCCACAGATACGCAGTATTTT	CASKDDPTDTQYF
once	-	TRBV6-4	TRBJ1-5	TGTGCCAGCAGTGACGAGGGGGGGGCGCAGGCTAGCAATCAGCCCCAGCATTTT	CASSDEGGAQASNQPQHF
-	-	TRBV19	TRBJ2-5	TGTGCCAGTAGTATAAGGGATGGGGAGACCCAGTACTTC	CASSIRDGETQYF
-	TRBD2	TRBV7-3	TRBJ2-6	TGTGCCAGCAGTTACGGACTAGCGGGAAGATCGTTGGCTGGGGCCAACGTCCTGACTTTC	CASSYGLAGRSLAGANVLTF